This is a list of T cell receptor beta chains from one sample in a study of neoadjuvant anti-PD-1 for oral cavity cancer. Produced via immunoSEQ multiplex PCR; TCRdb's table is partial and in-frame only. The sample has approximately 43,000 clones, 65% to 80% seen once. The sample consisted of PBMCs, taken after nivolumab (anti-PD-1) treatment. These receptors all stem from a person between 40 and 85 years old with oral cavity squamous cell carcinoma. The CDR3 runs from the conserved cysteine through the conserved F or W. The D gene is left open where the match is weak. Not all rows give a size; the values are once, few, many and, for expanded clones, a class.

j_call d_call v_call clone_size cdr3_nt cdr3_aa
TRBJ2-7 . TRBV13 . TGTGCCAGCAGCCGTTCTAGGGGTGGGTACGAGCAGTACTTC CASSRSRGGYEQYF
TRBJ1-6 . TRBV6-5 few TGTGCCAGCAGTTACTCGACTGGGGTAGGAGGCTCACCCCTCCACTTT CASSYSTGVGGSPLHF
TRBJ1-6 . TRBV7-8 . TGTGCCAGCAGGAGATCTCAGGGAAATAATTCACCCCTCCACTTT CASRRSQGNNSPLHF
TRBJ1-2 TRBD1 TRBV28 . TGTGCCAGCAGCAAAAGACAGGGCGGCGGCTACACCTTC CASSKRQGGGYTF
TRBJ2-2 TRBD2 TRBV5-4 . TGTGCCAGCCAGGGGGCTAGCGGGGGCTCCACCGGGGAGCTGTTTTTT CASQGASGGSTGELFF
TRBJ2-2 . TRBV4-1 few TGCGCCAGCAGCCAGCGACTAGTTACCGGGGAGCTGTTTTTT CASSQRLVTGELFF
TRBJ1-5 TRBD1 TRBV5-1 few TGCGCCAGCAGCGACGGGACAGGGGGCGGCCAGCCCCAGCATTTT CASSDGTGGGQPQHF
TRBJ2-2 . TRBV5-1 few TGCGCCAGCAGCTTGGCTGTGTACACCGGGGAGCTGTTTTTT CASSLAVYTGELFF
TRBJ2-7 . TRBV5-4 . TGTGCCAGCAGCGGGGGGTCCTACGAGCAGTACTTC CASSGGSYEQYF
TRBJ1-2 TRBD1 TRBV28 . TGTGCCAGCAGTTTAAGCCCCCTAGGACAGGCTAACTATGGCTACACCTTC CASSLSPLGQANYGYTF
TRBJ2-7 . TRBV5-6 . TGTGCCAGCAGCTTGTTGGGGGAACAGTACTTC CASSLLGEQYF
TRBJ2-1 TRBD2 TRBV5-8 . TGTGCCAGCAGCTTTAGAGGACTAGCGGGAGTTAATGAGCAGTTCTTC CASSFRGLAGVNEQFF
TRBJ2-3 . TRBV9 . TGTGCCAGCAGCGCCTTGACAGGGACTAGGGCAGATACGCAGTATTTT CASSALTGTRADTQYF
TRBJ2-7 . TRBV5-1 . TGCGCCAGCAGCTTGGCAGGGGGGGATCGGTACTTC CASSLAGGDRYF
TRBJ1-2 TRBD1 TRBV5-1 . TGCGCCAGCAGTTCAGGACAGGCCCACTATGGCTACACCTTC CASSSGQAHYGYTF
TRBJ1-1 TRBD1 TRBV19 medium-sized TGTGCCAGTAGTATGGGACAGGGCACTGAAGCTTTCTTT CASSMGQGTEAFF
TRBJ2-5 . TRBV18 . TGTGCCAGCTCACCGACCCCCCAAGAGACCCAGTACTTC CASSPTPQETQYF
TRBJ2-7 TRBD2 TRBV7-9 . TGTGCCAGCAGCTTAGCCCTAGCGGGGGGGTTTTCCTACGAGCAGTACTTC CASSLALAGGFSYEQYF
TRBJ2-1 TRBD1 TRBV29-1 . TGCAGCGTTGAGAGGGACAGGGGAACTGTTGAGCAGTTCTTC CSVERDRGTVEQFF
TRBJ2-4 TRBD2 TRBV4-2 . TGTGCCAGCAGCCAAGGGGCGGGACTAGCGGGGGGTACTTTAGCCAAAAACATTCAGTACTTC CASSQGAGLAGGTLAKNIQYF
TRBJ2-3 TRBD2 TRBV12-5 . TGTGCTAGTGGTTTGTCTAGCGGATTTACAGATACGCAGTATTTT CASGLSSGFTDTQYF
TRBJ2-3 . TRBV6-1 . TGTGCCAGCAGTGAGCCGACAGGCGGCACAGATACGCAGTATTTT CASSEPTGGTDTQYF
TRBJ2-7 TRBD1 TRBV5-5 . TGTGCCAGCAGCTTGGCGACAGGGAAAACGGCAGCCTACGAGCAGTACTTC CASSLATGKTAAYEQYF
TRBJ2-7 . TRBV5-1 . TGCGCCAGCGCCTCCCGCGAAGGGCGCGCTTCCGAGCAGTACTTC CASASREGRASEQYF
TRBJ2-7 . TRBV7-9 . TGTGCCAGCTCAAAGGGGGGGAGGGAGCAGTACTTC CASSKGGREQYF
TRBJ2-7 TRBD2 TRBV28 . TGTGCCAGCCGGGTAGCGGGGTCCTCCTACGAGCAGTACTTC CASRVAGSSYEQYF
TRBJ1-4 . TRBV21-1 . TGTGCCAGCAGCAAAGTGAGGGGAACTAATGAAAAACTGTTTTTT CASSKVRGTNEKLFF
TRBJ2-5 TRBD1 TRBV19 . TGTGCCAGTAGTAGGGGACAGGGGCAAGCCGGGCAAGAGACCCAGTACTTC CASSRGQGQAGQETQYF
TRBJ2-7 . TRBV5-1 . TGCGCCAGCAGCCTCTCACAGGGAGACTACGAGCAGTACTTC CASSLSQGDYEQYF
TRBJ2-3 . TRBV10-1 . TGCGCCAGCAGTGAGTCGAAGAGCACAGATACGCAGTATTTT CASSESKSTDTQYF
TRBJ2-7 TRBD1 TRBV19 . TGTGCCAGTAGTATAGAATTCTACGAAACAGGGGCGGGCTACGAGCAGTACTTC CASSIEFYETGAGYEQYF
TRBJ2-5 TRBD2 TRBV2 . TGTGCCAGCAGTGACGGGGGGAAGGAGACCCAGTACTTC CASSDGGKETQYF
TRBJ2-1 . TRBV5-5 few TGTGCCAGCAGCTTTGGAGGAGACTACAATGAGCAGTTCTTC CASSFGGDYNEQFF
TRBJ2-7 . TRBV6-6 once TGTGCCAGCAGCCTCCAGGACGGGTACGAGCAGTACTTC CASSLQDGYEQYF
TRBJ2-2 . TRBV28 . TGTGCCAGCAGTTTTGCGGGTTACGATAACGGGGAGCTGTTTTTT CASSFAGYDNGELFF
TRBJ1-2 . TRBV6-5 medium-sized TGTGCCAGCAGTTACTCGCGGGAGCCCTATGGCTACACCTTC CASSYSREPYGYTF
TRBJ1-5 TRBD1 TRBV5-1 medium-sized TGCGCCAGCAGCCTACATCCCGACAGGGGGAATCAGCCCCAGCATTTT CASSLHPDRGNQPQHF
TRBJ2-2 . TRBV4-1 . TGCGCCAGCAGCCAACCACTTAGGGGCACCGGGGAGCTGTTTTTT CASSQPLRGTGELFF
TRBJ2-5 TRBD2 TRBV28 . TGTGCCAGCAGTTTAACGGGGGGTGGGGCGGAGACCCAGTACTTC CASSLTGGGAETQYF
TRBJ2-4 TRBD2 TRBV9 . TGTGCCAGCAGCCCCGGACTAGATTTGAACATTCAGTACTTC CASSPGLDLNIQYF
TRBJ1-1 . TRBV6-6 . TGTGCCAGCAGTTACCTGAGAGCCCACACTGAAGCTTTCTTT CASSYLRAHTEAFF
TRBJ2-5 . TRBV2 . TGTGCCAGCACCTTTGCGGGACACACGGGGCAAGAGACCCAGTACTTC CASTFAGHTGQETQYF
TRBJ1-2 . TRBV20-1 . TGCAGTGCTAGGGACGGCGGCTACACCTTC CSARDGGYTF